The TCR beta chain under discussion was sequenced for a study of technical replicates of blood from a handful of donors (dated by TCRdb to the late 2010s). A remark on this clone: Its cognate antigen has yet to be identified. One base away there is no much larger clone; base qualities are not given.

The library was generated by the immunoSEQ multiplex PCR assay. Entries here come from immuneACCESS through TCRdb and include only in-frame sequences with V and J called. Some clones fail to appear in such tables; in the studies checked, an unresolved V gene covers under half of the shortfall, and the cause of the remainder is unknown. The sample table holds 65,000 to 90,000 clones, of which around 86% were seen once. Of the sample, 4.8% is held by the ten largest clones. Material: PBMCs. This clonotype originated in a human donor in good health. Some clones in this sample may be carry-over from other donors' samples.

The DNA reads as follows: TGTGCCAGCAGTGGGCTAGCGGGTCCATCTTTCTACGAGCAGTACTTC. Translated, it reads CASSGLAGPSFYEQYF. The rearrangement combines TRBV6-4 with TRBJ2-7, and 8 junctional nucleotides match TRBD2. Unmatched junction bases come to 11, with V trimmed by 4 bases and J by 3 bases. CDR1 MRHNA and CDR2 SNTAGT were looked up in the germline V gene. The CDR3 covers 16 residues, taking in both the cysteine and the phenylalanine. The CDR3 DNA has 48 bases and is translated from base 1.